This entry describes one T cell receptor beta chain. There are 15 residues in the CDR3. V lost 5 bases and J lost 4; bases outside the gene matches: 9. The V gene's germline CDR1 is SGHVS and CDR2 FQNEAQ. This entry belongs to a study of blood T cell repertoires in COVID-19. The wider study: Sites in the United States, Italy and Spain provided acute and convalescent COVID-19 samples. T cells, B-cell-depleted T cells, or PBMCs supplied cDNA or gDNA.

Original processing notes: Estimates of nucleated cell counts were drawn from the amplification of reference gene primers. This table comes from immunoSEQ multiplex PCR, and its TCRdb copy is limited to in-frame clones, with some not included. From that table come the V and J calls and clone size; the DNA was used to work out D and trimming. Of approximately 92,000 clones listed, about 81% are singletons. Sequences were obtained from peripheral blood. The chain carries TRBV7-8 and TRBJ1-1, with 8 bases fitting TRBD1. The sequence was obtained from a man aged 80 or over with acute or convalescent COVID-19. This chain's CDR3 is CASSLGQGTGTEAFF. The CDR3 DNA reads TGTGCCAGCAGCCTCGGACAGGGAACGGGCACTGAAGCTTTCTTT.